Below are 2 T cell receptor beta chains sequenced from a single sample in a study of persistence of HIV-infected CD4 T cells. For these receptors, no antigen is known. Sequencing used immunoSEQ version 4 in survey mode. The method was immunoSEQ multiplex PCR; TCRdb's version includes in-frame clones alone and lacks a portion of them. This table has 7,500 to 8,500 clones, less than 70% appearing once. The stimulus was lysate of CMV-infected fibroblasts, around 10 ug/mL. Responding CD4+ T cells were sorted by upregulation of both CD40 ligand and CD69. Here the sequenced sample was CD4+ T cells sorted from PBMCs after approximately 19-hour stimulation, taken from a patient who received antiretroviral therapy. The receptors stem from an adult man with HIV who was CMV-seropositive.

This clone came up once. This chain joins TRBV5-4 and TRBJ1-2; TRBD1 matches 9 bases. This CDR3 is built from 14 residues. V shed 4 bases and J 4 bases; nucleotides not matched to a gene: 5. Germline V gene sequence: CDR1 SGHNT, CDR2 YYREEE (reference sequence). In DNA form, the CDR3 reads TGTGCCAGCAGCCCGGACAGGGGCCCCTATGGCTACACCTTC. It encodes CASSPDRGPYGYTF.

The V and J genes are TRBV5-1 and TRBJ2-3; no reliable D call. Germline V gene lookup returns CDR1 SGHRS and CDR2 YFSETQ. V shed 5 bases and J shed 2 bases, with 9 bases lying between them. CDR3 length: 13 amino acids. CDR3 DNA sequence: TGCGCCAGCAGGCGAGAAGACACAGATACGCAGTATTTT. Protein product: CASRREDTDTQYF. The full variable domain, with the rest looked up from reference TRBV5-1 and TRBJ2-3, is KAGVTQTPRYLIKTRGQQVTLSCSPISGHRSVSWYQQTPGQGLQFLFEYFSETQRNKGNFPGRFSGRQFSNSRSEMNVSTLELGDSALYLCASRREDTDTQYFGPGTRLTVL.